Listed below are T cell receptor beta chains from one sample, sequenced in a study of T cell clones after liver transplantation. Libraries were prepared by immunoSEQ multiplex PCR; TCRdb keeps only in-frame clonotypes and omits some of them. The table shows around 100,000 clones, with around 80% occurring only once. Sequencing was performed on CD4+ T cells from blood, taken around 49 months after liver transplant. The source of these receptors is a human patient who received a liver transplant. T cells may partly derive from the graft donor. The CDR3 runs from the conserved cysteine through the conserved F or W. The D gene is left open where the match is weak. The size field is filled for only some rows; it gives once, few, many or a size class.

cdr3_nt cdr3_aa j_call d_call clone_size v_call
TGTGCCAGCAGCCTACCTAGCGGGGGGTCCACCGGGGAGCTGTTTTTT CASSLPSGGSTGELFF TRBJ2-2 TRBD2 - TRBV7-6
TGTGCCAGCAGTGCAACCGGGACTCCTAAGGGGGAGCTGTTTTTT CASSATGTPKGELFF TRBJ2-2 - - TRBV28
TGTGCCAGTAGAACAGGGCCGAGCAATCAGCCCCAGCATTTT CASRTGPSNQPQHF TRBJ1-5 - - TRBV19
TGTGCCAGTAGTAGTACTAGCGGGAGTTACGAGCAGTACTTC CASSSTSGSYEQYF TRBJ2-7 TRBD2 - TRBV19
TGTGCCAGCAGTGGAGGAACGGTGGTGTCTGAAGCTTTCTTT CASSGGTVVSEAFF TRBJ1-1 - - TRBV6-1
TGTGCCAGCAGTTACCTCCCGGGTTCGACCTTAGGGCAGTATTTT CASSYLPGSTLGQYF TRBJ2-3 - - TRBV6-5
TGTGCCACCAGTATCGACCAGGGCACTGAAGCTTTCTTT CATSIDQGTEAFF TRBJ1-1 - - TRBV15
TGCGCCAGCAGCTTGGGGGACAGGGTAACCGGGGAGCTGTTTTTT CASSLGDRVTGELFF TRBJ2-2 TRBD1 - TRBV5-1
TGTGCCAGCAGCTCCGCGGACCCCGGGTTTCAAAACACCGGGGAGCTGTTTTTT CASSSADPGFQNTGELFF TRBJ2-2 - - TRBV7-3
TGCAGTGCTAGCGGTGCTGACGAGCAGTACTTC CSASGADEQYF TRBJ2-7 - - TRBV20-1
TGTGCCAGCAAGCGGGGGAGCACAGATACGCAGTATTTT CASKRGSTDTQYF TRBJ2-3 TRBD2 - TRBV7-9
TGTGCCAGCTCACCAACACCAACGGGCCACCGGGGGTTT CASSPTPTGHRGF TRBJ1-6 - - TRBV18
TGTGCCAGCAGCTTAGCACAGGGATACGAGCAGTACTTC CASSLAQGYEQYF TRBJ2-7 - once TRBV7-8
TGTGCCAGCAGCTCCTGGACAGGGGGCTATCAGCCCCAGCATTTT CASSSWTGGYQPQHF TRBJ1-5 TRBD1 - TRBV5-6
TGCGCCAGCAGTGTGAGACTAGCGGGATCTGTCGACCGAGATACGCAGTATTTT CASSVRLAGSVDRDTQYF TRBJ2-3 TRBD2 - TRBV10-1
TGTGCCTGGTCTGGGGCGGGGGGACCCCATACGCAGTATTTT CAWSGAGGPHTQYF TRBJ2-3 TRBD2 - TRBV30
TGCGCCAGTCTGAGGACAGGGTCCACCGGGGAGCTGTTTTTT CASLRTGSTGELFF TRBJ2-2 TRBD1 - TRBV5-1
TGCAGCGTTGGGCAGGGCCGTCAGCCCCAGCATTTT CSVGQGRQPQHF TRBJ1-5 - - TRBV29-1
TGTGCCAGCAGCGTGGTTAGTAACACTGAAGCTTTCTTT CASSVVSNTEAFF TRBJ1-1 - - TRBV9
TGTGCCAGCAGCTCGAGGGGTACTGAAGCTTTCTTT CASSSRGTEAFF TRBJ1-1 - - TRBV11-1
TGCGCCAGCAGCTTCTCCGGGTCCAGGCAAGAGACCCAGTACTTC CASSFSGSRQETQYF TRBJ2-5 - - TRBV5-1
TGTGCCAGCAGCTTAGCCTCAGGATTTATGAACACTGAAGCTTTCTTT CASSLASGFMNTEAFF TRBJ1-1 - - TRBV11-1
TGTGCCAGCAGTTGGGGGACGCGTTATGGCTACACCTTC CASSWGTRYGYTF TRBJ1-2 - - TRBV28
TGTGCCTGGAGTCAGCGAGACAGGAATCAGCCCCAGCATTTT CAWSQRDRNQPQHF TRBJ1-5 - - TRBV30
TGTGCCAGCTCCTCACAGGGGGGGCCTGAAGCTTTCTTT CASSSQGGPEAFF TRBJ1-1 TRBD1 - TRBV18
TGTGCCGTCCTAAGGACAGATACGCAGTATTTT CAVLRTDTQYF TRBJ2-3 - - TRBV6-1
TGTGCCAGCAGCTTCGATGGACAGGGGTCCAATCAGCCCCAGCATTTT CASSFDGQGSNQPQHF TRBJ1-5 TRBD1 - TRBV7-9
TGCAGCGTTGGGGGACAGGGGATGTTTGAAGCTTTCTTT CSVGGQGMFEAFF TRBJ1-1 TRBD1 - TRBV29-1
TGTGCCAGCAGCTCCCTAAACATCTTACTTAGTGAGCAGTTCTTC CASSSLNILLSEQFF TRBJ2-1 - - TRBV5-6
TGCAGCGTGACAGGGGTAAACTACGAGCAGTACTTC CSVTGVNYEQYF TRBJ2-7 TRBD1 - TRBV29-1
TGTGCCAGCCTGTCGTGGGGTTCGGGCACTGAAGCTTTCTTT CASLSWGSGTEAFF TRBJ1-1 - - TRBV19
TGTGCAACGGGACGGAGGGGCAATGAGCAGTTCTTC CATGRRGNEQFF TRBJ2-1 - - TRBV2
TGTGCCAGCTCACCAGAAGTAAAAAACACTGAAGCTTTCTTT CASSPEVKNTEAFF TRBJ1-1 - - TRBV18
TGTGCCAGCAGCTTAGAATCCGCGACACACTACGAGCAGTACTTC CASSLESATHYEQYF TRBJ2-7 - - TRBV11-2
TGTGCCAGCAGCCCGCGGGGGTCGGTAGCTGGAAACACCATATATTTT CASSPRGSVAGNTIYF TRBJ1-3 - - TRBV27
TGTGCCACCAGCAGTGGATTGCGGCAGAGCTCCTACGAGCAGTACTTC CATSSGLRQSSYEQYF TRBJ2-7 - - TRBV15
TGCGCCAGCAGTGCTCAGGGGGCCTCCTACGAGCAGTACTTC CASSAQGASYEQYF TRBJ2-7 TRBD1 - TRBV10-2
TGTGCCAGCAGTGAGTCGAACTACCCGGGAGGCTACACCTTC CASSESNYPGGYTF TRBJ1-2 - - TRBV2
TGCGCCAGCAGCTTGGGTTCTACAGATACGCAGTATTTT CASSLGSTDTQYF TRBJ2-3 - - TRBV5-1
TGTGCCAGCTCACCATCGAGGGGAGGAACTGAAGCTTTCTTT CASSPSRGGTEAFF TRBJ1-1 - - TRBV18
TGTGCCAGCAGTACGTCCGGGGGGACGGCGTCCTACAATGAGCAGTTCTTC CASSTSGGTASYNEQFF TRBJ2-1 TRBD2 - TRBV27
TGTGCCAGAGGCCAGGACGGAGGATCCTATGGCTACACCTTC CARGQDGGSYGYTF TRBJ1-2 - - TRBV2
TGTGCCAGCAGCCAAGATTTTCGATTGCATCAGCCCCAGCATTTT CASSQDFRLHQPQHF TRBJ1-5 - once TRBV14
TGTGCCACCCTTACGGGGGGCGCTCGAACCGGGGAGCTGTTTTTT CATLTGGARTGELFF TRBJ2-2 - - TRBV10-3
TGTGCCAGCAGCGCTAGCGGGGCAAGCACCAACACCGGGGAGCTGTTTTTT CASSASGASTNTGELFF TRBJ2-2 TRBD2 - TRBV9
TGTGCCAGCAGCACACCCCCCGGGACAGCGAACACCGGGGAGCTGTTTTTT CASSTPPGTANTGELFF TRBJ2-2 TRBD1 - TRBV7-9
TGTGCCAGCTGGCCAACCCCCCATGAGCAGTTCTTC CASWPTPHEQFF TRBJ2-1 - - TRBV18
TGTGCCAGCAGTGCAACAGGGGCCACCGGGGAGCTGTTTTTT CASSATGATGELFF TRBJ2-2 TRBD1 - TRBV6-4
TGTGCCTGGAGCCCGGGACAGGGGAGCTCCTACGAGCAGTACTTC CAWSPGQGSSYEQYF TRBJ2-7 TRBD1 once TRBV30
TGTGCCAGCAGCCCCCGGGGGGGTCAGTCAGCTTTCTTT CASSPRGGQSAFF TRBJ1-1 - once TRBV7-2
TGTGCCTGGAGAGCGGGAAACAATCAGCCCCAGCATTTT CAWRAGNNQPQHF TRBJ1-5 - once TRBV28